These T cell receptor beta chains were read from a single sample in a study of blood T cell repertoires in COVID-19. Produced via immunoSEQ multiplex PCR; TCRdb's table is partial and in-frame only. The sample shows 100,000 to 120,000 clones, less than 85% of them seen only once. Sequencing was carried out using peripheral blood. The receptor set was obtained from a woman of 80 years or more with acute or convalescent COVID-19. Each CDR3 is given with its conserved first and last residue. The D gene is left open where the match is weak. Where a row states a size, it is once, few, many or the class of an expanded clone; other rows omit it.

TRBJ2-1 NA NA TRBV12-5 TGTGCTAGTGGTTTGGTTATTAATCGACAGGCCTACAATGAGCAGTTCTTC CASGLVINRQAYNEQFF
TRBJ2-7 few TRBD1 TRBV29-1 TGCAGCGTTGGTAGGGGACAGGGGTTATACGAGCAGTACTTC CSVGRGQGLYEQYF
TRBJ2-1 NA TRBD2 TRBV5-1 TGCGCCAGCACCCTAGGGACTAGCGGAGGGAATGAGCAGTTCTTC CASTLGTSGGNEQFF
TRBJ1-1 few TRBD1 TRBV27 TGTGCCAGCAGTTACCGGACAGGCCGAATAGGGGACACTGAAGCTTTCTTT CASSYRTGRIGDTEAFF
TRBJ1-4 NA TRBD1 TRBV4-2 TGTGCCAGCAGCCAAGATCGACAGGGAGTGAGTGAAAAACTGTTTTTT CASSQDRQGVSEKLFF
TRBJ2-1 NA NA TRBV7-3 TGTGCCAGCAGCTCAGCGGTAGCTAACAATGAGCAGTTCTTC CASSSAVANNEQFF
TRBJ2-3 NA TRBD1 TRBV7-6 TGTGCCAGCAGCTTAGTAGTGGACAGGGAGGCAGATACGCAGTATTTT CASSLVVDREADTQYF
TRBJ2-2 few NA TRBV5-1 TGCGCCAGCAGCTTGCCGAGGGCCGGGGAGCTGTTTTTT CASSLPRAGELFF
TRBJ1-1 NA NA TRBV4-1 TGCGCCAGCAGCCAAGATGCATTCGGGACAACCACTGAAGCTTTCTTT CASSQDAFGTTTEAFF
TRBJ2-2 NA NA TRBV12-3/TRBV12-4 TGTGCCAGCAGTTTCTCAGGGGGGGAGCTGTTTTTT CASSFSGGELFF
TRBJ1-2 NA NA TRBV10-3 TGTGCCACCAGCACCAGCACAGGCTATGGCTACACCTTC CATSTSTGYGYTF
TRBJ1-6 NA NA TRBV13 TGTGCCAGCAGCTTCCGGACGGGAAACACGCATTCACCCCTCCACTTT CASSFRTGNTHSPLHF
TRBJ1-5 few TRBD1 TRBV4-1 TGCGCCAGCAGCCGAGCACAGGGGAGCAATCAGCCCCAGCATTTT CASSRAQGSNQPQHF
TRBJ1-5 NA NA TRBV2 TGTGCCAGCAGTGAAGGGAGTCATCAGCCCCAGCATTTT CASSEGSHQPQHF
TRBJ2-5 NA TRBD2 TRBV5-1 TGCGCCAGCAGCACAAGCGGGGGGGCCTTAGAGACCCAGTACTTC CASSTSGGALETQYF
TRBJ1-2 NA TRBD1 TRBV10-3 TGTGCCATCAGTGAGACAGGGGGCTATGGCTACACCTTC CAISETGGYGYTF
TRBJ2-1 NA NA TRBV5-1 TGCGCCAGCAGCTTGGCCGTGGAGGGGAATGAGCAGTTCTTC CASSLAVEGNEQFF
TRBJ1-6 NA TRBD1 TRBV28 TGTGCCAGCAGCCCCCCTTGGACAGGCTATAATTCACCCCTCCACTTT CASSPPWTGYNSPLHF
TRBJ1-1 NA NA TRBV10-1 TGCGCCAGCAGTGTCGGGGGGCACACTGAAGCTTTCTTT CASSVGGHTEAFF
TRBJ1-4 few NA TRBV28 TGTGCCAGCAGTTTAGGGGGGGCTGGTGAAAAACTGTTTTTT CASSLGGAGEKLFF
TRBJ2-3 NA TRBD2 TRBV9 TGTGCCAGCAGCACGGGTACTAGCGGGGCCGATACGCAGTATTTT CASSTGTSGADTQYF
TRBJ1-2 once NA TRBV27 TGTGCCAGCAGTTTACTAGTCGGCAGGGAAAGGAGTGGCTACACCTTC CASSLLVGRERSGYTF
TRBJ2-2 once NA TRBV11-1 TGTGCCAGCAGCTTATACCGGAGGAACACCGGGGAGCTGTTTTTT CASSLYRRNTGELFF
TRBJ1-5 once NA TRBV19 TGTGCCAGTAGCCGGGACTTTCCTTTAGCTAATCAGCCCCAGCATTTT CASSRDFPLANQPQHF
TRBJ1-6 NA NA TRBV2 TGTGCCAGCAGTCCAGGTCCCTATAATTCACCCCTCCACTTT CASSPGPYNSPLHF
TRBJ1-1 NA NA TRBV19 TGTGCCAGTAGTATGGTCAGGGGAGAAGCTTTCTTT CASSMVRGEAFF
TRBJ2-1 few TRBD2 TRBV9 TGTGCCAGCAGCGTAGCCCCCCAGCGGGGGGCGGGACGATGGCAGTTCTTC CASSVAPQRGAGRWQFF
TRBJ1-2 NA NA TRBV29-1 TGCAGCGTCAGGAGCGGTCGCGGCAGATCCTATGGCTACACCTTC CSVRSGRGRSYGYTF
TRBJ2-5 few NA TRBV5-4 TGTGCCAGCAGCTTGCCTGCGGCGGGGCAAGAGACCCAGTACTTC CASSLPAAGQETQYF
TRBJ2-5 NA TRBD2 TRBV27 TGTGCCAGCAGTCCCGGGACTAGCGAGACCCAGTACTTC CASSPGTSETQYF
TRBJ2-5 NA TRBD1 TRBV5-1 TGCGCCAGCAGCCCTGGGACAGTAGGGGAAGAGACCCAGTACTTC CASSPGTVGEETQYF
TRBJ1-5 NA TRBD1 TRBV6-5 TGTGCCAGCAGTTTAGGACAGGTAAATCAGCCCCAGCATTTT CASSLGQVNQPQHF